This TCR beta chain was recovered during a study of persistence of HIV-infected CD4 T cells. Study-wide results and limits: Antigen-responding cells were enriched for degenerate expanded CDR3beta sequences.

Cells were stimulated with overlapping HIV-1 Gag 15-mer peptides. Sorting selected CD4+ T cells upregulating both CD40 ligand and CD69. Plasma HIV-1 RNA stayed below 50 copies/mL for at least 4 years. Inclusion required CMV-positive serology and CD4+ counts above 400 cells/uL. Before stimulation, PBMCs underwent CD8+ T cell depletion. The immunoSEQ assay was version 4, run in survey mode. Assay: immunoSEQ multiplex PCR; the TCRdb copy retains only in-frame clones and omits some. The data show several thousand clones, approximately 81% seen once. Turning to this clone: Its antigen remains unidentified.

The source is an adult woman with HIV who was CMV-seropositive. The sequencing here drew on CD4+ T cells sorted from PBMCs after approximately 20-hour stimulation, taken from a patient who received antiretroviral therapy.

The CDR3 spells CASSLNRGLNNEKLFF. The DNA for the CDR3 is TGTGCCAGCAGCTTAAACAGGGGGCTCAATAATGAAAAACTGTTTTTT. The chain joins TRBV7-2 to TRBJ1-4, with 9 nucleotides matching TRBD1. Germline loops: CDR1 SGHTA, CDR2 FQGNSA. The ends lost 2 bases at V and 4 bases at J; junction bases unmatched: 5. The CDR3 has 16 amino acids.